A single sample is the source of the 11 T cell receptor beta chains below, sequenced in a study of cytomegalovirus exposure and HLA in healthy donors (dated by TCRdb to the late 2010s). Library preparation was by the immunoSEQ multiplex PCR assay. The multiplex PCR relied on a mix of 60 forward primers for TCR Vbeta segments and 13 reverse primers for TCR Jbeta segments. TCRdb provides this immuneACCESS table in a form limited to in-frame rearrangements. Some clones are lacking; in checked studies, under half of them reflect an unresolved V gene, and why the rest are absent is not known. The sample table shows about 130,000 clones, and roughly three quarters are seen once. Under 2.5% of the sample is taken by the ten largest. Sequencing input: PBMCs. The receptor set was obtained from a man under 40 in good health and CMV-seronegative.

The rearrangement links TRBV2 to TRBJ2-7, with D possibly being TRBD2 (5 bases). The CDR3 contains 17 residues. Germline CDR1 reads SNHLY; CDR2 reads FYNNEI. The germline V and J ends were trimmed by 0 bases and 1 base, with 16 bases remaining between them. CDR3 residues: CASSEALMGDKSYEQYF. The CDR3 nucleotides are TGTGCCAGCAGTGAAGCGCTTATGGGAGACAAGTCCTACGAGCAGTACTTC.

DNA of the CDR3: TGTGCCATCGCCCCCCTACGGGATCAGCCCCAGCATTTT. It yields the protein CAIAPLRDQPQHF. V gene TRBV10-3 combines with J gene TRBJ1-5; D is ambiguous. Germline-derived CDR1 and CDR2 are ENHRY and SYGVKD. This CDR3 contains 13 residues. The V end lost 8 bases, the J end lost 5 bases, and 13 bases lay between the germline ends.

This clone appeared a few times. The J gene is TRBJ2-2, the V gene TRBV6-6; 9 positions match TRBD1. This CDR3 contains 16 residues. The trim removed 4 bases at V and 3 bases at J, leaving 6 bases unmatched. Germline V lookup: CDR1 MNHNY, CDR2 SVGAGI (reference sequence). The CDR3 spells CASSSRGQGYTGELFF. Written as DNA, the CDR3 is TGTGCCAGCAGTTCCAGAGGACAGGGGTACACCGGGGAGCTGTTTTTT.

In DNA, the CDR3 is TGTGCCAGCAGCTTAGGCGGCCCTAACTATGGCTACACCTTC. It translates to CASSLGGPNYGYTF. The J gene is TRBJ1-2, the V gene TRBV7-6; unclear D gene. Germline CDR1 reads SGHVS; CDR2 reads FNYEAQ. This CDR3 has 14 residues. Trimming took 1 base from V and 0 from J, leaving 6 bases between them.

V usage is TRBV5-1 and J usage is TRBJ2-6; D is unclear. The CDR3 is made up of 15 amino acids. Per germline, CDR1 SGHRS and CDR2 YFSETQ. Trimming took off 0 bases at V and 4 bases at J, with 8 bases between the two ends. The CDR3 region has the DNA TGCGCCAGCAGCTTGGGGGCCCCGGGGGCCAACGTCCTGACTTTC. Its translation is CASSLGAPGANVLTF. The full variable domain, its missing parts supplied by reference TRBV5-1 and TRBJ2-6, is KAGVTQTPRYLIKTRGQQVTLSCSPISGHRSVSWYQQTPGQGLQFLFEYFSETQRNKGNFPGRFSGRQFSNSRSEMNVSTLELGDSALYLCASSLGAPGANVLTFGAGSRLTVL.

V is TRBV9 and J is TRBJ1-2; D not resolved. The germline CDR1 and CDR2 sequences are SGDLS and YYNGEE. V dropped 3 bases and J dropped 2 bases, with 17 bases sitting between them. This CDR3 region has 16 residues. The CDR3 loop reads CASSAPGGLLNYGYTF. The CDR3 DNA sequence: TGTGCCAGCAGCGCTCCAGGAGGCCTTCTAAACTATGGCTACACCTTC.

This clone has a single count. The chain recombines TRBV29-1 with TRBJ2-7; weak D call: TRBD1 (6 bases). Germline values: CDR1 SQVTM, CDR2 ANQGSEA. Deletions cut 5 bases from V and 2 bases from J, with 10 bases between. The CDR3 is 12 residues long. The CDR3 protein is CSVSGHTYEQYF. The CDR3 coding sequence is TGCAGCGTTTCGGGACACACCTACGAGCAGTACTTC.

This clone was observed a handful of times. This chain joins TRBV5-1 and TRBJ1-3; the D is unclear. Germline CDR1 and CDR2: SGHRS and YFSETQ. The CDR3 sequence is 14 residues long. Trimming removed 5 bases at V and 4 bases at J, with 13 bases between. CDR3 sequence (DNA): TGCGCCAGCAGGGGAGGAAATGTCGGAAACACCATATATTTT. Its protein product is CASRGGNVGNTIYF.

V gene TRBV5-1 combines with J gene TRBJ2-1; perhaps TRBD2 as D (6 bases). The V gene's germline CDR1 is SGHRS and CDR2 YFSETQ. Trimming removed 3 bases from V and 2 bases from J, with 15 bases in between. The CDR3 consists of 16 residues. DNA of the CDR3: TGCGCCAGCAGCTCGATGGGGGGAGTCGCCTACAATGAGCAGTTCTTC. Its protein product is CASSSMGGVAYNEQFF.

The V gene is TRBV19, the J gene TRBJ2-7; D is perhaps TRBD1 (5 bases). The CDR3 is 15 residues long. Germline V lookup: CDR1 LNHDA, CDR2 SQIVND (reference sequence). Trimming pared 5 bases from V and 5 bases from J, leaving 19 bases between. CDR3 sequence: CASSQRKGQLHEQYF. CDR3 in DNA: TGTGCCAGTAGTCAGAGGAAGGGGCAACTCCACGAGCAGTACTTC.

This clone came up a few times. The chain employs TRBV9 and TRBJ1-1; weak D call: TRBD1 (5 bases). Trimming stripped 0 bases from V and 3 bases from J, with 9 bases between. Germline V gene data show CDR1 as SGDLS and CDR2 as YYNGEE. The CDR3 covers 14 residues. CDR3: CASSVGIRDTEAFF. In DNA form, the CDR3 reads TGTGCCAGCAGCGTAGGAATCAGGGACACTGAAGCTTTCTTT.